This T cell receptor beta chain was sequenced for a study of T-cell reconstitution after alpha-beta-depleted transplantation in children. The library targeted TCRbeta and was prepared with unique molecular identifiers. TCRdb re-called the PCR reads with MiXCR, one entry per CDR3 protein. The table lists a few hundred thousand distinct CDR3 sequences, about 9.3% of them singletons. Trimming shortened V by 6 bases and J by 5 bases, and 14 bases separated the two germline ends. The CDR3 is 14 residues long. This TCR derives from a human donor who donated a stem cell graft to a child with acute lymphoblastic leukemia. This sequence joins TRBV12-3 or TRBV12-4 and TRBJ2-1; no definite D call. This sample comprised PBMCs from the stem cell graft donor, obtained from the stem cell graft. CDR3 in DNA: TGTGCCAGCAGCCCATTGCCGGCAAACAATGAGCAGTTCTTC. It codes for CASSPLPANNEQFF.